These T cell receptor beta chains were read from a single sample in a study of T cell responses to AZD1222 COVID-19 vaccine. Sequenced by immunoSEQ multiplex PCR; TCRdb stores in-frame clones only, minus some. The sample shows over 110,000 clones, around 93% of them seen only once. This specimen consisted of peripheral blood, obtained on day 0 of AZD1222 vaccination. Every receptor here comes from an adult in good health. CDR3s include the opening cysteine and the closing phenylalanine or tryptophan.

cdr3_aa: CASSPSILAGAHYEQYF
j_call: TRBJ2-7
v_call: TRBV3-1/TRBV3-2

cdr3_aa: CASSFARGEQYF
j_call: TRBJ2-7
v_call: TRBV2

cdr3_aa: CASSSAIGTGEGYTF
j_call: TRBJ1-2
v_call: TRBV5-1

cdr3_aa: CASSPGHEGEKLFF
j_call: TRBJ1-4
v_call: TRBV18

cdr3_aa: CAIRNLVSGPTDTQYF
j_call: TRBJ2-3
v_call: TRBV10-3

cdr3_aa: CASSPAGVGNTIYF
j_call: TRBJ1-3
v_call: TRBV18

cdr3_aa: CASSKGQGAETQYF
j_call: TRBJ2-5
v_call: TRBV7-9

cdr3_aa: CASSYIRGFTGELFF
j_call: TRBJ2-2
v_call: TRBV6-2/TRBV6-3

cdr3_aa: CASSTLQGRTEAFF
j_call: TRBJ1-1
v_call: TRBV19

cdr3_aa: CASSQGGAGNYGYTF
j_call: TRBJ1-2
v_call: TRBV5-4

cdr3_aa: CASSRADSPNTEAFF
j_call: TRBJ1-1
v_call: TRBV28

cdr3_aa: CASKDRSGQGNYGYTF
j_call: TRBJ1-2
v_call: TRBV5-1

cdr3_aa: CASSIRTGLSGNTIYF
j_call: TRBJ1-3
v_call: TRBV7-9

cdr3_aa: CASRLAGNSYEQYF
j_call: TRBJ2-7
v_call: TRBV5-1

cdr3_aa: CASSATIPGELFF
j_call: TRBJ2-2
v_call: TRBV7-2

cdr3_aa: CASSEAGANIQYF
j_call: TRBJ2-4
v_call: TRBV10-2

cdr3_aa: CASSLGGFMNTEAFF
j_call: TRBJ1-1
v_call: TRBV6-5

cdr3_aa: CASSLAYLRGRQPGMQPQHF
j_call: TRBJ1-5
v_call: TRBV5-5

cdr3_aa: CASSYSRGYNTGELFF
j_call: TRBJ2-2
v_call: TRBV6-6

cdr3_aa: CASSPPPPEKLFF
j_call: TRBJ1-4
v_call: TRBV7-9

cdr3_aa: CAWSGLAGVEQFF
j_call: TRBJ2-1
v_call: TRBV30

cdr3_aa: CASSDGGNQPQHF
j_call: TRBJ1-5
v_call: TRBV10-2

cdr3_aa: CASNLGDLYGYTF
j_call: TRBJ1-2
v_call: TRBV6-5

cdr3_aa: CASSQVTQGGYGYTF
j_call: TRBJ1-2
v_call: TRBV3-1/TRBV3-2

cdr3_aa: CASSLGTGGWVRETQYF
j_call: TRBJ2-5
v_call: TRBV5-6

cdr3_aa: CASSLSGGRAHEQYF
j_call: TRBJ2-7
v_call: TRBV11-2

cdr3_aa: CASRVRVDTEAFF
j_call: TRBJ1-1
v_call: TRBV2

cdr3_aa: CASSRLMSSYNEQFF
j_call: TRBJ2-1
v_call: TRBV4-3

cdr3_aa: CASSLLGGSYEQYF
j_call: TRBJ2-7
v_call: TRBV7-9

cdr3_aa: CASSLGQGIGTGELFF
j_call: TRBJ2-2
v_call: TRBV5-1

cdr3_aa: CASSPRQGGNTEAFF
j_call: TRBJ1-1
v_call: TRBV18

cdr3_aa: CASSYGQGAGYTF
j_call: TRBJ1-2
v_call: TRBV6-2/TRBV6-3

cdr3_aa: CASSQAGGHYEQYF
j_call: TRBJ2-7
v_call: TRBV3-1/TRBV3-2

cdr3_aa: CASSYSRLAENYEQYF
j_call: TRBJ2-7
v_call: TRBV6-2/TRBV6-3

cdr3_aa: CSAGETQYF
j_call: TRBJ2-5
v_call: TRBV20-1

cdr3_aa: CASSFGANTDTQYF
j_call: TRBJ2-3
v_call: TRBV27

cdr3_aa: CSVEGLARTEQFF
j_call: TRBJ2-1
v_call: TRBV29-1

cdr3_aa: CATSRVGINEKLFF
j_call: TRBJ1-4
v_call: TRBV15

cdr3_aa: CASGTAYGYTF
j_call: TRBJ1-2
v_call: TRBV2

cdr3_aa: CASSTRDEQFF
j_call: TRBJ2-1
v_call: TRBV12-3/TRBV12-4

cdr3_aa: CATVRGRQETQYF
j_call: TRBJ2-5
v_call: TRBV10-2

cdr3_aa: CASSLDFHSNQPQHF
j_call: TRBJ1-5
v_call: TRBV5-1

cdr3_aa: CASSLSQDHTEAFF
j_call: TRBJ1-1
v_call: TRBV7-9

cdr3_aa: CASSLISGANVLTF
j_call: TRBJ2-6
v_call: TRBV5-6

cdr3_aa: CASRRRFGLAGSETQYF
j_call: TRBJ2-5
v_call: TRBV3-1/TRBV3-2

cdr3_aa: CASTPTAASKEKLFF
j_call: TRBJ1-4
v_call: TRBV5-1

cdr3_aa: CSVERDITTGELFF
j_call: TRBJ2-2
v_call: TRBV29-1

cdr3_aa: CASGLEAGGVYEQYF
j_call: TRBJ2-7
v_call: TRBV12-5

cdr3_aa: CASSPRDRVYNSPLHF
j_call: TRBJ1-6
v_call: TRBV9

cdr3_aa: CASSLPRDMPYEQYF
j_call: TRBJ2-7
v_call: TRBV5-1

cdr3_aa: CASSLLSAQGGTGNTIYF
j_call: TRBJ1-3
v_call: TRBV5-1

cdr3_aa: CASSVGFAGGQYEQYF
j_call: TRBJ2-7
v_call: TRBV9

cdr3_aa: CASSFADTQYF
j_call: TRBJ2-3
v_call: TRBV7-2

cdr3_aa: CASSPEAYNEQFF
j_call: TRBJ2-1
v_call: TRBV7-9

cdr3_aa: CASSPRGPYNEQFF
j_call: TRBJ2-1
v_call: TRBV7-2

cdr3_aa: CASSISAGGGGNTIYF
j_call: TRBJ1-3
v_call: TRBV7-2

cdr3_aa: CASSRRRDYGYTF
j_call: TRBJ1-2
v_call: TRBV7-8